A selection of T cell receptor beta chains follows, all from one sample in a study of T cell clones after liver transplantation. Sequencing was performed with immunoSEQ multiplex PCR; in TCRdb, only in-frame clones are kept and a portion is missing. The sample lists tens of thousands of clones, roughly 80% occurring once. The specimen was CD4+ T cells from blood, collected approximately 3.5 years after liver transplant. These TCRs come from a human patient who received a liver transplant. A subset of T cells may come from the graft donor. Each CDR3 is given with its conserved first and last residue. Fields, in order: clone size, J gene, V gene, D gene, CDR3 protein, CDR3 DNA. D genes are given only for firm matches. The size field is filled for only some rows; it gives once, few, many or a size class.

clone_size: NA; j_call: TRBJ1-4; v_call: TRBV6-5; d_call: TRBD1; cdr3_aa: CASSGTGGEGKLFF; cdr3_nt: TGTGCCAGCTCCGGGACAGGGGGTGAAGGGAAACTGTTTTTT
clone_size: NA; j_call: TRBJ1-3; v_call: TRBV6-5; d_call: NA; cdr3_aa: CASRPGKGTGNTIYF; cdr3_nt: TGTGCCAGCAGGCCAGGGAAGGGAACTGGAAACACCATATATTTT
clone_size: NA; j_call: TRBJ2-7; v_call: TRBV5-1; d_call: TRBD2; cdr3_aa: CASSLAAREDYEQYF; cdr3_nt: TGCGCCAGCAGCTTGGCCGCGCGGGAGGACTACGAGCAGTACTTC
clone_size: few; j_call: TRBJ2-2; v_call: TRBV2; d_call: TRBD1; cdr3_aa: CASRGQGNTGELFF; cdr3_nt: TGTGCCAGCAGGGGACAGGGAAACACCGGGGAGCTGTTTTTT
clone_size: NA; j_call: TRBJ2-5; v_call: TRBV28; d_call: TRBD1; cdr3_aa: CASSFPGQVQETQYF; cdr3_nt: TGTGCCAGCAGTTTCCCCGGACAGGTTCAAGAGACCCAGTACTTC
clone_size: NA; j_call: TRBJ2-4; v_call: TRBV7-2; d_call: NA; cdr3_aa: CASSRQPGDKNIQYF; cdr3_nt: TGTGCCAGCAGCCGACAACCGGGGGACAAAAACATTCAGTACTTC
clone_size: once; j_call: TRBJ1-1; v_call: TRBV28; d_call: NA; cdr3_aa: CASREPGLGAFF; cdr3_nt: TGTGCCAGCAGGGAACCGGGACTGGGGGCTTTCTTT
clone_size: NA; j_call: TRBJ2-1; v_call: TRBV6-1; d_call: TRBD2; cdr3_aa: CASLGGTSYNEQFF; cdr3_nt: TGTGCCAGCCTGGGGGGGACCTCCTACAATGAGCAGTTCTTC
clone_size: NA; j_call: TRBJ1-1; v_call: TRBV5-1; d_call: NA; cdr3_aa: CASSRAPNTEAFF; cdr3_nt: TGCGCCAGCAGCCGGGCACCGAACACTGAAGCTTTCTTT
clone_size: few; j_call: TRBJ1-5; v_call: TRBV19; d_call: NA; cdr3_aa: CASSIIRGGQPQHF; cdr3_nt: TGTGCCAGTAGTATAATAAGGGGAGGGCAGCCCCAGCATTTT
clone_size: NA; j_call: TRBJ2-7; v_call: TRBV5-1; d_call: TRBD1; cdr3_aa: CASSLQGATSYEQYF; cdr3_nt: TGCGCCAGCAGCTTGCAGGGGGCTACCTCCTACGAGCAGTACTTC
clone_size: NA; j_call: TRBJ1-1; v_call: TRBV9; d_call: NA; cdr3_aa: CASSVGWGRGSPNTEAFF; cdr3_nt: TGTGCCAGCAGCGTAGGGTGGGGGAGAGGTAGTCCGAACACTGAAGCTTTCTTT
clone_size: NA; j_call: TRBJ1-1; v_call: TRBV5-1; d_call: NA; cdr3_aa: CASSLVPSDTRVTF; cdr3_nt: TGCGCCAGCAGCTTGGTTCCGTCGGACACTCGAGTAACGTTT
clone_size: NA; j_call: TRBJ2-7; v_call: TRBV10-3; d_call: NA; cdr3_aa: CAISSTGHGRARVGGEQYF; cdr3_nt: TGTGCCATCAGCTCGACCGGACATGGCAGGGCTAGAGTAGGAGGCGAGCAGTACTTC
clone_size: NA; j_call: TRBJ2-3; v_call: TRBV25-1; d_call: NA; cdr3_aa: CASSESEGAVVSDTQYF; cdr3_nt: TGTGCCAGCAGTGAGTCGGAGGGGGCGGTGGTATCAGATACGCAGTATTTT
clone_size: once; j_call: TRBJ1-2; v_call: TRBV5-1; d_call: NA; cdr3_aa: CASSLEHDGTYGYTF; cdr3_nt: TGCGCCAGCAGCTTGGAGCACGACGGAACCTATGGCTACACCTTC
clone_size: NA; j_call: TRBJ2-1; v_call: TRBV19; d_call: NA; cdr3_aa: CASSIYGRWAYNEQFF; cdr3_nt: TGTGCCAGTAGTATTTATGGGAGGTGGGCCTACAATGAGCAGTTCTTC
clone_size: NA; j_call: TRBJ2-5; v_call: TRBV2; d_call: NA; cdr3_aa: CASRGTRQETQYF; cdr3_nt: TGTGCCAGCAGGGGGACCAGACAAGAGACCCAGTACTTC
clone_size: NA; j_call: TRBJ1-1; v_call: TRBV5-4; d_call: NA; cdr3_aa: CASSLYEGTEAFF; cdr3_nt: TGTGCCAGCAGCTTGTATGAGGGCACTGAAGCTTTCTTT
clone_size: medium-sized; j_call: TRBJ1-2; v_call: TRBV25-1; d_call: TRBD1; cdr3_aa: CASSFPGGGNGYTF; cdr3_nt: TGTGCCAGCAGCTTCCCAGGGGGGGGAAATGGCTACACCTTC
clone_size: NA; j_call: TRBJ2-5; v_call: TRBV5-1; d_call: TRBD2; cdr3_aa: CASSLTSGGETQYF; cdr3_nt: TGCGCCAGCAGCTTGACTAGCGGGGGAGAGACCCAGTACTTC
clone_size: NA; j_call: TRBJ2-1; v_call: TRBV19; d_call: NA; cdr3_aa: CASSIATSSYNEQFF; cdr3_nt: TGTGCCAGTAGTATAGCGACCAGCTCCTACAATGAGCAGTTCTTC
clone_size: NA; j_call: TRBJ2-3; v_call: TRBV11-1; d_call: NA; cdr3_aa: CASSLGQSPDTQYF; cdr3_nt: TGTGCCAGCAGCTTAGGGCAGAGTCCAGATACGCAGTATTTT
clone_size: NA; j_call: TRBJ2-1; v_call: TRBV19; d_call: TRBD2; cdr3_aa: CASSIRGLRERYNEQFF; cdr3_nt: TGTGCCAGTAGTATTAGGGGATTGCGGGAGCGCTATAATGAGCAGTTCTTC